A single sample is the source of the 18 T cell receptor beta chains below, sequenced in a study of blood T cells in healthy people across ages. A J-beta primer mix and a sample-barcoded 5' primer were used in a second PCR of roughly 6 to 12 cycles. TCRdb reanalysed the 5' RACE reads using MiXCR and keeps one entry per CDR3 protein. The sample contains 650,000 to 1,000,000 distinct CDR3 sequences, 35% to 40% of which appear only once. The source material was blood. The receptors derive from a man aged 18 to 30 in good health.

V is TRBV15 and J is TRBJ1-5, with 7 bases aligning to TRBD1. Per germline, CDR1 LNHNV and CDR2 YYDKDF (reference sequence). The trim removed 0 bases at V and 5 bases at J, leaving 4 bases unmatched. CDR3 length equals 15 residues. CDR3 in amino acids: CATSREQGSYQPQHF. In nucleotides, the CDR3 is TGTGCCACCAGCAGAGAACAGGGGTCGTATCAGCCCCAGCATTTT.

This chain links TRBV4-1 with TRBJ2-7; TRBD2 is a possible D gene (5 bases). The CDR3 runs 19 residues. Between the trimmed V and J ends, which lost 0 bases and 0 bases, there was a span of 21 bases. The germline CDR1 and CDR2 sequences are MGHRA and YSYEKL. Written as DNA, the CDR3 is TGCGCCAGCAGCCAAGACGCCTCTTTCAGAGGGCTCTCCTCCTACGAGCAGTACTTC. Amino acids: CASSQDASFRGLSSYEQYF.

CDR3 loop: CASSPTGTYTYEQYF. In DNA, the CDR3 is TGTGCCAGCAGCCCGACAGGGACTTACACCTACGAGCAGTACTTC. The chain employs TRBV6-2 or TRBV6-3 and TRBJ2-7, with D tentatively TRBD1 (7 bases). Germline assignment: CDR1 MNHEY and CDR2 SVGEGT. The CDR3 consists of 15 residues. V lost 6 bases and J 2 bases, leaving 17 bases between the germline ends.

The V call is TRBV18, the J call TRBJ2-1; TRBD1 might be the D (6 bases). CDR1 and CDR2 from the germline V gene are KGHSH and LQKENI. This CDR3 is built from 14 residues. V was shortened by 2 bases and J by 7 bases, with 12 bases between the two germline ends. Written as DNA, the CDR3 is TGTGCCAGCTCACCATTGGGGGCCGGGAATGAGCAGTTCTTC. This translates into CASSPLGAGNEQFF.

This clonotype has only a few counts. This chain joins TRBV29-1 and TRBJ2-1; 8 bases align to TRBD1. V was clipped by 5 bases and J by 5 bases; unmatched bases: 11. CDR1 is SQVTM, CDR2 ANQGSEA, per germline. The CDR3 has 15 residues. CDR3 loop: CSVQGAVRVDNEQFF. CDR3 DNA: TGCAGCGTTCAGGGGGCCGTGCGGGTTGACAATGAGCAGTTCTTC.

V gene TRBV7-9 combines with J gene TRBJ2-2; 8 bases are a match to TRBD2. This CDR3 region has 20 residues. V shed 0 bases and J 0 bases; nucleotides not matched to a gene: 12. CDR1 is SEHNR and CDR2 is FQNEAQ in the germline V gene (reference sequence). DNA of the CDR3: TGTGCCAGCAGCTTAGCGCGGATTAGCGGGGTAACTACGAACACCGGGGAGCTGTTTTTT. Translation: CASSLARISGVTTNTGELFF.

This clonotype was recorded at least ten times. The chain uses TRBV6-2 or TRBV6-3 and TRBJ2-7; perhaps D is TRBD1 or TRBD2 (6 bases each). Germline lookup yields CDR1 MNHEY and CDR2 SVGEGT. The CDR3 is made up of 14 amino acids. The germline V and J ends were trimmed by 7 bases and 3 bases, with 16 bases remaining between them. CDR3 protein: CASTTPGGHYEQYF. The CDR3 bases are TGTGCCAGCACCACGCCCGGGGGCCACTACGAGCAGTACTTC.

V gene TRBV7-2 combines with J gene TRBJ2-3; TRBD2 is a possible D gene (6 bases). The CDR3 contains 14 residues. The V end was cut by 6 bases, the J end by 4 bases, with 14 bases between. Germline V gene lookup returns CDR1 SGHTA and CDR2 FQGNSA. The CDR3 nucleotides are TGTGCCAGCAGGAGGGACTCCCTCCCAGATACGCAGTATTTT. Protein sequence: CASRRDSLPDTQYF. Full variable domain (missing parts from reference TRBV7-2 and TRBJ2-3): GAGVSQSPSNKVTEKGKDVELRCDPISGHTALYWYRQSLGQGLEFLIYFQGNSAPDKSGLPSDRFSAERTGGSVSTLTIQRTQQEDSAVYLCASRRDSLPDTQYFGPGTRLTVL.

This sequence joins TRBV5-5 and TRBJ2-3, with D possibly being TRBD2 (5 bases). CDR1 SGHKS and CDR2 YYEKEE come from the germline V gene (reference sequence). The CDR3 extends over 14 amino acids. V was clipped by 4 bases and J by 3 bases, with 12 bases between them. CDR3 region: CASSVEATTDTQYF. CDR3 coding DNA: TGTGCCAGCAGCGTGGAGGCTACAACAGATACGCAGTATTTT.

Ten or more counts support this clonotype. The chain joins TRBV21-1 to TRBJ1-2; the D call TRBD1 from the table was never checked on the DNA. TRBV21-1 is labeled a pseudogene. This CDR3 has 14 amino acids. The CDR3 nucleotides are TGTGCCACGTCACGGGGACAGGTGATCTATGGCTACACCTTC. This codes for CATSRGQVIYGYTF.

The chain is built from TRBV7-2 and TRBJ2-4; 8 nucleotides line up with TRBD1. V shed 7 bases, J shed 13 bases, and the junction held 18 bases outside the gene matches. Germline V gene data show CDR1 as SGHTA and CDR2 as FQGNSA. The CDR3 runs to 15 residues. CDR3 DNA: TGTGCCAGCATCGACAGGGGCGACTTTGGACTTGAGCAGTACTTC. Protein product: CASIDRGDFGLEQYF.

The chain employs TRBV7-2 and TRBJ2-3; 12 bases map to TRBD2. The CDR3 has 15 residues. The V segment lost 7 bases and the J segment 5 bases; nucleotides outside the gene matches: 7. Germline assignment: CDR1 SGHTA and CDR2 FQGNSA. CDR3 sequence: CASKASSGGVDTQYF. In nucleotides, the CDR3 is TGTGCCAGCAAAGCCTCTAGCGGGGGGGTAGATACGCAGTATTTT.

This clonotype came up a few times. The chain couples TRBV27 to TRBJ2-7; D may be TRBD1 (6 bases). V was shortened by 4 bases and J by 3 bases, with 13 bases between the two germline ends. CDR3 size: 14 residues. The germline V gene encodes CDR1 MNHEY and CDR2 SMNVEV (reference sequence). CDR3 DNA: TGTGCCAGCAGTTCCCTGGACAGACACTACGAGCAGTACTTC. This encodes CASSSLDRHYEQYF.

Remarks on this clonotype: One end of the junction does not line up with germline, which may come from a read error. CDR3 in DNA: TGTGCCGGCAGCTTTCAAGATACGCAGTATTTT. Encoded protein: CAGSFQDTQYF. This chain joins TRBV14 and TRBJ2-3, with D unresolved. The CDR3 sequence is 11 residues long. Germline V gene lookup returns CDR1 SGHDN and CDR2 FVKESK. The full variable domain, in which reference TRBV14 and TRBJ2-3 provide the parts outside the CDR3, is EAGVTQFPSHSVIEKGQTVTLRCDPISGHDNLYWYRRVMGKEIKFLLHFVKESKQDESGMPNNRFLAERTGGTYSTLKVQPAELEDSGVYFCAGSFQDTQYFGPGTRLTVL.

This clonotype was observed a handful of times. V is TRBV29-1 and J is TRBJ1-2; 9 bases match TRBD1. The CDR3 spans 14 residues. CDR1 is SQVTM, CDR2 ANQGSEA, per germline. Trimming took 3 bases from V and 7 from J; bases not matched to a gene: 9. CDR3 amino acids: CSVDSGTGLFGYTF. In DNA, the CDR3 is TGCAGCGTTGATAGCGGGACAGGGTTGTTTGGCTACACCTTC. The full variable domain, rest sourced from reference TRBV29-1 and TRBJ1-2, is SAVISQKPSRDICQRGTSLTIQCQVDSQVTMMFWYRQQPGQSLTLIATANQGSEATYESGFVIDKFPISRPNLTFSTLTVSNMSPEDSSIYLCSVDSGTGLFGYTFGSGTRLTVV.

The chain employs TRBV5-1 and TRBJ2-5; 7 nucleotides line up with TRBD1. The CDR3 loop spans 17 amino acids. With V trimmed by 7 bases and J by 2 bases, 17 bases remained unmatched. From germline, CDR1 is SGHRS and CDR2 YFSETQ. Here the CDR3 DNA reads TGCGCCAGCTTTCGTCCTACGCGGACAGGCGTACAAGAGACCCAGTACTTC. Its protein is CASFRPTRTGVQETQYF.

There are many counts of this clonotype. CDR3 bases: TGTGCCAGCGGGTCCTCGGTAGCTTTCTTT. Translation gives CASGSSVAFF. This chain uses TRBV12-3 or TRBV12-4 with TRBJ1-1; D gene uncertain. V was trimmed by 8 bases and J by 10 bases, leaving 11 bases between them. This CDR3 region has 10 residues.

This clonotype was counted between two and nine times. The CDR3 is CSAPTGLAGGRGTQYF. The DNA of the CDR3 is TGCAGTGCTCCTACTGGACTAGCGGGGGGTAGGGGTACGCAGTATTTT. The chain combines TRBV20-1 with TRBJ2-3; 14 nucleotides align to TRBD2. Germline CDR1 reads DFQATT; CDR2 reads SNEGSKA (reference sequence). There are 16 residues in the CDR3. Losses at the gene ends were 5 bases for V and 8 bases for J; bases not matched to a gene: 12.